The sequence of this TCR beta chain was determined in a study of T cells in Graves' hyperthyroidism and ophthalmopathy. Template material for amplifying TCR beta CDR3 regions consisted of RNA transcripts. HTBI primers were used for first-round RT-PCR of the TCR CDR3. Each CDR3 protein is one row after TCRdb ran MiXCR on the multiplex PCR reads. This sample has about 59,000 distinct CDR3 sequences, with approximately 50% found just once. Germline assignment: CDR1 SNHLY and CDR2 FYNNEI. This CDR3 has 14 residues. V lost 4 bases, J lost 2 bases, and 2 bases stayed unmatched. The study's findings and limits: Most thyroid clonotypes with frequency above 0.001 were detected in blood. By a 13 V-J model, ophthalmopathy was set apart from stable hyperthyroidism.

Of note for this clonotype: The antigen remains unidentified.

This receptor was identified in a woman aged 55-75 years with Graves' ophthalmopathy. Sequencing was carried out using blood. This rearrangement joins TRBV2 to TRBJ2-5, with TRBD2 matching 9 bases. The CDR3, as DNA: TGTGCCAGCAGTGTAACTAGCGGGCAAGAGACCCAGTACTTC. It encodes CASSVTSGQETQYF.